This TCR beta chain was retrieved from a study of monozygotic twins with inflammatory bowel disease. Study-level results: Versus healthy twins, IBD patients showed fewer clonotypes shared with others, especially with disease activity.

For this clonotype: Its antigen is as yet unknown.

Molecular identifiers with 6-nucleotide sample barcodes were added during cDNA synthesis via template switching. TCRdb re-analyzed the 5' RACE reads; it lists each CDR3 protein once, without DNA. The listing records some 170,000 distinct CDR3 sequences. Blood was drawn at less than 3 ml per donor. The germline CDR1 and CDR2 sequences are DFQATT and SNEGSKA (reference sequence). CDR3 length equals 13 residues. This receptor was obtained from a human donor with ulcerative colitis or Crohn's disease, or a healthy co-twin of an affected twin (not recorded which). Sequencing was carried out using blood. V gene TRBV20-1 combines with J gene TRBJ1-1; TCRdb's D call of TRBD1 is untestable without DNA. CDR3 residues: CSARNRGETEAFF.